These 30 T cell receptor beta chains originate from one sample sequenced in a study. TCRdb called the RT-PCR reads again in MiXCR, with one record for every CDR3 protein. Of around 700,000 distinct CDR3 sequences in the sample, approximately 15% are singletons; the top ten hold 3.6%. Input material: memory CD4+ T cells from blood. These receptors were taken from a female donor in good health, serving as a healthy control.

This clonotype was detected only a few times. The J gene is TRBJ1-4, the V gene TRBV7-9; TRBD1 matches at 8 bases. The length of the CDR3 is 14 residues. V shed 5 bases and J 8 bases; nucleotides not matched to a gene: 7. Germline V gene lookup returns CDR1 SEHNR and CDR2 FQNEAQ (reference sequence). In nucleotides, the CDR3 is TGTGCCAGCAGCCCTACTAGGACAGGGGAAAAACTGTTTTTT. It yields the protein CASSPTRTGEKLFF.

This chain links TRBV5-1 with TRBJ1-4; weak D call: TRBD1 (5 bases). Germline V gene sequence: CDR1 SGHRS, CDR2 YFSETQ. The CDR3 extends over 14 amino acids. The germline V and J ends were trimmed by 1 base and 7 bases, with 11 bases remaining between them. The CDR3 coding sequence is TGCGCCAGCAGCTTGACGGGGCTAGGTGAAAAACTGTTTTTT. This sequence encodes CASSLTGLGEKLFF.

This clonotype was observed at least ten times. The chain has TRBV20-1 and TRBJ2-3, with TRBD2 matching 8 bases. CDR3 length equals 18 residues. Trimming took 3 bases from V and 4 from J; bases not matched to a gene: 18. In germline, CDR1 is DFQATT, CDR2 SNEGSKA (reference sequence). In DNA form, the CDR3 reads TGCAGTGCTAGCTCCCTGAGGGGCGGGAGGCGGGCGGCAGATACGCAGTATTTT. This sequence encodes CSASSLRGGRRAADTQYF.

This clonotype occurred a few times. The chain links TRBV5-1 to TRBJ1-1; TRBD1 matches at 8 bases. The germline V gene has CDR1 SGHRS and CDR2 YFSETQ. CDR3 length equals 17 residues. J lost 1 base, V lost 5 bases, and 13 bases had no gene match. The CDR3 reads CASRRDPGGRENTEAFF. The CDR3 DNA reads as TGCGCCAGCAGACGTGACCCAGGGGGCCGGGAGAACACTGAAGCTTTCTTT.

V usage is TRBV7-2 and J usage is TRBJ2-7, with a possible D match to TRBD1 (6 bases). Trimming pared 0 bases from V and 1 base from J, leaving 7 bases between. The CDR3 runs to 14 residues. Germline V lookup: CDR1 SGHTA, CDR2 FQGNSA. The CDR3 bases are TGTGCCAGCAGCTTAGCGGGACAATCCTACGAGCAGTACTTC. Amino acid sequence: CASSLAGQSYEQYF.

Details on this clonotype: Relative to the germline gene, one junction end is altered; a read error may explain this. The J gene is TRBJ2-6, the V gene TRBV12-3 or TRBV12-4; TRBD1 might be the D (6 bases). CDR3 length: 15 amino acids. CDR3 in DNA: TGTGCCAGCAGCATACAGGGCTCTGGGGCCAACGTCCTGATTTTC. As protein: CASSIQGSGANVLIF.

This clonotype turned up a few times. This sequence joins TRBV20-1 and TRBJ1-2; D gene ambiguous. The CDR3 covers 14 residues. Germline V gene data show CDR1 as DFQATT and CDR2 as SNEGSKA (reference sequence). Trimming removed 0 bases at V and 4 bases at J, with 12 bases between. In DNA form, the CDR3 reads TGCAGTGCTAGAGATAATTCAGCGCGCTATGGCTACACCTTC. It translates to CSARDNSARYGYTF.

The chain uses TRBV6-6 and TRBJ1-5; 8 positions match TRBD1. The CDR3 has 15 amino acids. Germline CDR1 MNHNY, CDR2 SVGAGI (reference sequence). The V gene end was trimmed by 6 bases and the J gene end by 5 bases; junction bases not matched to a gene: 9. CDR3 DNA: TGTGCCAGCAGGGTGAGACAGGGGTTCTATCAGCCCCAGCATTTT. Its translation is CASRVRQGFYQPQHF.

This clonotype has a handful of counts. This chain connects TRBV7-9 to TRBJ2-7; D unclear. Trimming pared 3 bases from V and 5 bases from J, leaving 14 bases between. This CDR3 region has 14 residues. In germline, CDR1 is SEHNR, CDR2 FQNEAQ (reference sequence). The CDR3 loop is CASSFSGGVDEQYF. In DNA form, the CDR3 reads TGTGCCAGCAGCTTCTCAGGCGGAGTGGACGAGCAGTACTTC.

In DNA, the CDR3 is TGCGCCAGCAGCTTGCGGGCTGATGGCTACACCTTC. Its translation: CASSLRADGYTF. The chain couples TRBV5-1 to TRBJ1-2; D unresolved. CDR3 length: 12 amino acids. In germline, CDR1 is SGHRS, CDR2 YFSETQ. Deletions cut 1 base from V and 6 bases from J, with 7 bases between.

Turning to this clonotype: Just one base apart from a much larger clone, this may be a read error. V gene TRBV24-1 combines with J gene TRBJ2-7, with 9 bases aligning to TRBD1. The germline V gene encodes CDR1 KGHDR and CDR2 SFDVKD. The CDR3 consists of 14 residues. CDR3 amino acids: CASSDPGQGYEQYF. The CDR3 DNA reads TGTGCCAGCAGTGACCCGGGACAGGGCTACGAGCAGTACTTC.

This clonotype was observed a handful of times. The genes are TRBV5-6 and TRBJ2-5; 10 bases map to TRBD2. CDR3 length: 15 residues. Germline CDR1 SGHDT, CDR2 YYEEEE. V shed 4 bases, J shed 4 bases, and the junction held 7 bases outside the gene matches. The CDR3 is CASSALAGGRETQYF. The CDR3 region has the DNA TGTGCCAGCAGCGCTTTAGCGGGAGGTAGAGAGACCCAGTACTTC.

The rearrangement uses TRBV5-5 and TRBJ2-2; D gene unclear. Germline CDR1 SGHKS, CDR2 YYEKEE (reference sequence). CDR3 size: 14 residues. The germline V and J ends were trimmed by 3 bases and 1 base, with 7 bases remaining between them. For the CDR3, the DNA is TGTGCCAGCAGCTCGCCTGGGAACACCGGGGAGCTGTTTTTT. Translation gives CASSSPGNTGELFF.

Ten or more counts support this clonotype. This chain links TRBV9 with TRBJ2-7; 11 nucleotides align to TRBD1. Germline V gene sequence: CDR1 SGDLS, CDR2 YYNGEE. The length of the CDR3 is 14 residues. With 3 bases clipped from V and 3 bases from J, the junction kept 2 bases outside the gene matches. DNA for the CDR3: TGTGCCAGCAGCGCGGGACAGGGGGACTACGAGCAGTACTTC. It is translated as CASSAGQGDYEQYF.

This clonotype was counted many times. The V gene is TRBV6-5, the J gene TRBJ1-1; 10 bases are shared with TRBD1. J was trimmed by 8 bases and V by 6 bases; bases with no gene match: 12. CDR3 size: 15 residues. CDR1 and CDR2 from the germline V gene are MNHEY and SVGAGI. The CDR3 reads CASSRDRGEITEAFF. Written as DNA, the CDR3 is TGTGCCAGCAGCAGGGACAGGGGAGAGATCACCGAAGCTTTCTTT.

The sample holds a few counts of this clonotype. V and J are TRBV9 and TRBJ2-3; D not certain. Per the germline V gene, CDR1 is SGDLS and CDR2 is YYNGEE. The CDR3 runs 13 residues. V lost 0 bases to trimming and J lost 2 bases, with 4 bases between them. CDR3 sequence reads: CASSVAFTDTQYF. The CDR3 nucleotides read TGTGCCAGCAGCGTAGCCTTCACAGATACGCAGTATTTT.

This clonotype showed up just a few times. This chain uses TRBV7-8 with TRBJ1-5, with a tentative D call TRBD1 (6 bases). The germline gives CDR1 SGHVS, CDR2 FQNEAQ. This CDR3 is 16 amino acids long. The ends were cut back, 1 base at V and 3 bases at J, with 13 bases in the middle. For the CDR3, the DNA is TGTGCCAGCAGCTTAGGAGGTGGACAGCTCAATCAGCCCCAGCATTTT. It codes for CASSLGGGQLNQPQHF.

This clonotype was seen many times. The chain combines TRBV20-1 with TRBJ1-6, with D unclear. Germline V gives CDR1 DFQATT, CDR2 SNEGSKA (reference sequence). The CDR3 has 15 amino acids. V shed 0 bases and J shed 15 bases, with 21 bases lying between them. The CDR3 DNA reads as TGCAGTGCTAGAGAGGGAGGTGGCTCGGAGCATCTCCTCCACTTT. It encodes CSAREGGGSEHLLHF.

The chain employs TRBV20-1 and TRBJ1-1, with D unresolved. Trimming removed 5 bases at V and 0 bases at J, with 13 bases between. Per germline, CDR1 DFQATT and CDR2 SNEGSKA (reference sequence). This CDR3 contains 14 residues. Written as DNA, the CDR3 is TGCAGTGCTGCCCCTACAGCCATGAACACTGAAGCTTTCTTT. Encoded protein: CSAAPTAMNTEAFF.

The chain carries TRBV15 and TRBJ1-5; D remains unclear. Trimming stripped 1 base from V and 5 bases from J, with 6 bases between. CDR3 size: 13 residues. Germline V CDR1 and CDR2: LNHNV, YYDKDF (reference sequence). CDR3 residues: CATSRVRDQPQHF. CDR3 coding DNA: TGTGCCACCAGCAGAGTGAGGGATCAGCCCCAGCATTTT.

V usage is TRBV7-9 and J usage is TRBJ2-1, with TRBD2 identical over 9 bases. The length of the CDR3 is 14 residues. V was pared by 5 bases and J by 6 bases, with 5 bases of the junction left unmatched. Germline V CDR1 and CDR2: SEHNR, FQNEAQ (reference sequence). CDR3 bases: TGTGCCAGCAGCAGGCGGGAGGGCCTCAATGAGCAGTTCTTC. It is translated as CASSRREGLNEQFF.

This clonotype has more than one count but fewer than ten. This chain uses TRBV27 with TRBJ1-4, with a possible D match to TRBD1 (5 bases). Germline V gene sequence: CDR1 MNHEY, CDR2 SMNVEV (reference sequence). Deletions cut 4 bases from V and 1 base from J, with 10 bases between. CDR3 length equals 15 residues. The CDR3 sequence: CASSWRGGTNEKLFF. The CDR3, as DNA: TGTGCCAGCAGTTGGAGGGGAGGAACTAATGAAAAACTGTTTTTT.

The rearrangement joins TRBV6-5 to TRBJ1-1; 11 nucleotides line up with TRBD1. Per germline, CDR1 MNHEY and CDR2 SVGAGI. The CDR3 totals 16 residues. V lost 5 bases, J lost 6 bases, and 11 bases stayed unmatched. The CDR3 reads CASSRLTGTGGAEAFF. CDR3 DNA sequence: TGTGCCAGCAGTCGCCTAACCGGGACAGGGGGGGCTGAAGCTTTCTTT.

This clonotype showed up just a few times. J is TRBJ2-7 and V is TRBV7-2; 9 bases map to TRBD1. V shed 5 bases and J 0 bases; nucleotides not matched to a gene: 11. The CDR3 extends over 17 amino acids. The germline CDR1 and CDR2 sequences are SGHTA and FQGNSA. Here the CDR3 DNA reads TGTGCCAGCAGCCGTCCCGGGACAGGGACTCTCTCCTACGAGCAGTACTTC. This codes for CASSRPGTGTLSYEQYF.

This clonotype appeared a few times. The chain is built from TRBV20-1 and TRBJ1-2, with D uncertain. The CDR3 has 12 amino acids. Trimming took off 7 bases at V and 3 bases at J, with 12 bases between the two ends. CDR1 DFQATT and CDR2 SNEGSKA come from the germline V gene (reference sequence). For the CDR3, the DNA is TGCAGTGTGGCGGACCTACACTATGGCTACACCTTC. Translating gives CSVADLHYGYTF.

J is TRBJ1-1 and V is TRBV10-3, with D unclear. V lost 3 bases and J lost 3, with 5 bases in between. This CDR3 is 12 amino acids long. The germline gives CDR1 ENHRY, CDR2 SYGVKD. This chain's CDR3 is CAISDVDTEAFF. The CDR3 DNA sequence: TGTGCCATCAGTGATGTGGACACTGAAGCTTTCTTT.

This clonotype was counted only a few times. The chain couples TRBV5-1 to TRBJ1-2; D may be TRBD1 (6 bases). Germline V lookup: CDR1 SGHRS, CDR2 YFSETQ. The germline V and J ends were trimmed by 0 bases and 3 bases, with 9 bases remaining between them. The CDR3 spans 14 residues. CDR3 DNA sequence: TGCGCCAGCAGCTTGGAGGCAGGGGACTATGGCTACACCTTC. It translates to CASSLEAGDYGYTF.

This clonotype was counted a few times. The rearrangement joins TRBV27 to TRBJ1-5, with D possibly being TRBD1 (6 bases). This CDR3 is 13 amino acids long. The germline CDR1 and CDR2 sequences are MNHEY and SMNVEV (reference sequence). Trimming cost V 5 bases and J 7 bases, with 12 bases left between them. The CDR3 spells CASSQGRGQPQHF. The CDR3 region has the DNA TGTGCCAGCAGTCAGGGGCGCGGACAGCCCCAGCATTTT.

In this sample, this clonotype turned up many times. The chain uses TRBV5-1 and TRBJ2-7; D may be TRBD1 or TRBD2 (5 bases each). The CDR3 length is 14 residues. Germline V lookup: CDR1 SGHRS, CDR2 YFSETQ. Trimming shortened V by 0 bases and J by 0 bases, and 7 bases separated the two germline ends. Here the CDR3 DNA reads TGCGCCAGCAGCTTGGAGGGGAGCTCCTACGAGCAGTACTTC. This encodes CASSLEGSSYEQYF.

This clonotype was found many times. The chain couples TRBV20-1 to TRBJ1-1, with D tentatively TRBD1 (6 bases). CDR1 and CDR2 from the germline V gene are DFQATT and SNEGSKA (reference sequence). The CDR3 is made up of 10 amino acids. The germline V and J ends were trimmed by 5 bases and 11 bases, with 12 bases remaining between them. The CDR3 DNA reads as TGCAGTGCTGGGACGCAGGGGGCTTTCTTT. This codes for CSAGTQGAFF.